This T cell receptor (beta chain) was found in a study of cytomegalovirus exposure and HLA in healthy donors (dated 2017 in TCRdb). At the level of the whole study: An earlier analysis of some 550 of the donors reported approximately 270 Gb of sequence data and some 100 million unique TCR beta sequences from 190 million or so T cells. Using immunosequencing, the study profiled T cell repertoires from around 670 subjects and related those repertoires to cytomegalovirus serostatus. HLA typing included class I and class II loci at four-digit resolution. Among the roughly 370 genotyped donors, around 81% belonged to the genetic ancestry cluster associated with self-reported Caucasian donors. An earlier analysis of more than 450 of the donors used high-throughput TCR beta sequencing to judge whether each TCR beta V gene segment behaved as functional or pseudogenic. The number of donors typed differed by locus, with about 629-630 for A, B, C, DRB1 and DQB1, roughly 520 for DQA1, 600 to 610 for DPA1, and some 440 for DPB1. Rather than using new phenotypic data, the later analysis identified candidate immune exposures from TCR beta sequences and from how often those sequences occurred across donors. Every discovery cohort repertoire had been produced on one sequencing platform. In a later genetic analysis, genome-wide SNP genotypes for about 55% of the roughly 700 donors were used, and that subset was treated as a discovery cohort. Roughly 300 gigabases of sequencing data and approximately 85 million unique TCR sequences were included in an early release covering around 650 HLA-typed donors. Five DR-DQ haplotypes were handled as single units for association and clustering, since linkage in the cohort was strong. In a later analysis, previously published TCR beta repertoires from 666 donors were re-analyzed and high-resolution HLA genotyping was added so that TCR occurrence patterns could be studied. To predict cytomegalovirus infection status, the study combined high-throughput TCR immunosequencing, statistical association of individual TCRs with disease status, and machine learning. The aim of the study was to test whether cataloging public T cell receptors could identify signatures of past pathogen exposure. Among 350 to 400 genotyped donors of the cohort, an average of 235,054 unique TCR beta nucleotide sequences were sequenced per donor, about a sixth of them non-productive. In addition to the first cohort of around 670 subjects, a separate validation cohort of 120 different subjects was used. Alongside the repertoire data, information on donor age, sex, ethnicity and CMV serostatus was compiled. What the work shows at the level of the full study, not this receptor alone: In this cohort, only TCR beta chains were sequenced, and detectable features were limited by the absence of alpha or paired-chain data. CMV serostatus was the only immune exposure information available for the cohort. Strong co-occurrence of HLA alleles, especially DR and DQ, made assigning TCR associations to individual alleles difficult. Because the 87-base-pair reads could not distinguish some IMGT-functional V segments, including TRBV6-2 and TRBV6-3, those segments were excluded. Correlated functional status among segregating V segments might reflect linkage disequilibrium, but an unknown experimental factor could not be ruled out. The authors suggested that the approach could potentially be generalized to other disease states and immunological phenotypes. Specific HLA alleles were associated with about 17,000 TCR beta sequences at a false discovery rate of 0.05 in a later analysis. A further reported finding was that TCR beta sequences accurately predicted the HLA-A and HLA-B alleles for most subjects in the first cohort. A total of 150 to 200 TCR beta chains were listed by the study as associated with cytomegalovirus. In a later analysis, HLA-associated TCR beta chains were found to be more clonally expanded and to have lower generation probabilities than equally common non-associated chains. According to a later analysis, most CMV-associated TCR beta chains appeared to be HLA-restricted, and the HLA associations seemed to be driven largely by CMV exposure. A cluster of highly shared sequence variants was judged likely to represent a technical artifact of the sequencing pipeline. Because HLA typing was unavailable for some donors at each locus, only the typed subset was used in association tests. The presence/absence analyses assumed that sequencing depth was roughly uniform across donors, and that assumption may not be true. In vitro tests confirmed that a few of the cytomegalovirus-associated TCR beta chains recognize cytomegalovirus antigens. The earlier analysis of around 600 of the donors excluded roughly 17 rarely observed V segments, including chromosome 9 orphons, because counts were too low. In a later analysis, TCR association rates were found to vary across HLA loci, with the most associated TCRs seen for DRB1 alleles and the fewest for HLA-C alleles. In an earlier analysis of approximately 590 of the donors, most TCR beta V segments appeared in productive rearrangements about 87% or about 30% of the time, broadly matching IMGT annotations. Several of the top co-occurrence clusters appeared to be linked to parvovirus B19, influenza, CMV and Epstein-Barr virus, according to a later analysis. In both the original and validation cohorts, the classifier was reported to diagnose cytomegalovirus status with high specificity and sensitivity. Most TCR sequences were seen in very few donors, while some public TCRs were found in many individuals. According to a later genetic analysis, donors in an Asian-associated ancestry cluster had fewer N-insertions in productive TCRs than the roughly 660-donor mean. An association between a missense DCLRE1C variant and V-gene and J-gene trimming of TCR beta chains was found in a later genetic analysis and replicated in an independent cohort.

Concerning this clone: No antigen is known for it. Base qualities are missing; no much larger clone stands one base away.

Preparation of the library involved the immunoSEQ multiplex PCR assay. A mixture of 60 forward primers for TCR Vbeta segments and 13 reverse primers for TCR Jbeta segments was used in the multiplex PCR. A multiplex PCR assay on genomic DNA amplified the CDR3 region of rearranged TCR beta genes. Amplified TCR beta libraries were sequenced as 87-base-pair reads on the Illumina HiSeq System. Regarding the original processing steps: A later analysis tallied roughly 76 million unique TCR beta chains across the approximately 670 repertoires, and roughly 11 million of those chains were shared by two or more donors. A nearest-neighbor algorithm error-corrected the raw reads and collapsed the reads into unique sequences, merging closely related sequences to remove PCR and sequencing errors. Alignment of CDR3 sequences to IMGT reference sequences was used to assign V, D and J gene segments. For a sequence to be retained, at least a six-nucleotide match to both a V gene segment and a J gene segment was required. A rearrangement counted as productive if the CDR3 had no stop codons and remained in frame with V and J, and every other rearrangement counted as non-productive. CDR3 was defined by IMGT convention, running from the second conserved V-encoded cysteine to the conserved J-encoded phenylalanine. The earlier analysis of fewer than 750 of the donors excluded sequences that lacked an unambiguous match to a single V gene segment. In an earlier analysis of 587 of the donors, V segments were called functional above 56.7% productive rearrangements and were called segregating when the between-donor standard deviation exceeded 5%. To diagnose cytomegalovirus status from the catalog of TCR beta chain sequences, a statistical classification framework was built. A later analysis assigned V and J genes by comparing TCR nucleotide sequences with IMGT/GENE-DB human TR gene sequences. The TCRdist pipeline was used in a later analysis to assign CDR3 sequences and most-parsimonious VDJ recombination scenarios. A later analysis defined each TCR beta chain by its CDR3 amino acid sequence plus V-gene family, and excluded reads lacking a unique V-gene family. In a later analysis, several hundred highly shared, low-generation-probability nucleotide sequences were removed to address suspected cross-contamination and a sequencing artifact. For each public chain, a later analysis derived a clonal expansion index from normalized ranks of inferred template counts within each repertoire. In a later analysis, generation probabilities were computed with a VDJ recombination model fitted to out-of-frame rearrangements, and the resulting probabilities were checked against IGoR. A later analysis scored TCR-TCR, TCR-HLA and TCR-CMV co-occurrence with hypergeometric tests, applying a repertoire-size bias correction to TCR pairs. A later analysis estimated false discovery rates by permuting HLA or CMV assignments 20 times. In a later analysis, co-occurring TCRs were grouped with DBSCAN, and TCRdist sequence similarity was added when clustering was performed within HLA-allele-positive subsets. For co-occurrence clustering, repertoires with fewer than 30,000 or more than 120,000 public chains were excluded, along with roughly 5 repertoires with anomalous nucleotide sharing. TCRdb holds this immuneACCESS table with in-frame rearrangements only. Some clones are missing; in checked studies, unresolved V genes explain under half, and the rest has no known cause. That table is the source of V, J and clone size, and D and trimming were worked out from the DNA. Present in this sample are 150,000 to 200,000 clones, approximately 9.5% of which were seen just once. The ten largest clones take up over 1% of the sample.

Compared with germline, V lacks 0 bases and J lacks 5 bases; bases without a gene match: 4. From its cysteine to its phenylalanine, the CDR3 spans 15 amino acids. This entry keeps only the CDR3 DNA: 45 bases, framed from base 1. CDR1 and CDR2 (MGHRA, YSYEKL) derive from the germline V gene. The cohort was made up of 666 healthy bone marrow donors. At the time of sampling, all cohort members were nominally healthy, though unrecorded immune exposures were likely present. The donor tested CMV seropositive, placing the donor among the 289 seropositive members of the cohort. Each donor provided a peripheral blood sample, and peripheral blood mononuclear cells were used for TCR beta sequencing. Genomic DNA extraction from the blood cell samples was performed with the Qiagen DNeasy Blood Extraction Kit.

The chain is made from TRBV4-1 and TRBJ1-2, with 9 bases aligning to TRBD1. The sample comprised PBMCs. This receptor was identified in a woman in her 30s in good health and CMV-seropositive. The CDR3 amino acid sequence is: CASSQDQTGGYGYTF. Read as DNA, the sequence is TGCGCCAGCAGCCAAGATCAGACAGGGGGGTATGGCTACACCTTC.